This T cell receptor beta chain was found in a study of blood T cell repertoires in COVID-19. Study context: COVID-19 samples collected from the United States, Italy and Spain covered acute and convalescent phases. The analysed material was cDNA or gDNA that came from T cells, B-cell-depleted T cells, or PBMCs.

Per the original data handling: Amplified reference gene primers provided the basis for estimating nucleated cell counts. Clones were read by immunoSEQ multiplex PCR, and TCRdb kept only the in-frame ones, dropping some. The DNA was the basis for D and trimming; V, J and clone size are from that table. Among 250,000 or so clones, around 83% were seen once, and the ten largest hold about 2%. V lost 4 bases and J lost 4, with 11 bases in between. Germline V gene data show CDR1 as MNHEY and CDR2 as SMNVEV (reference sequence). The CDR3 extends over 14 amino acids. This sequence joins TRBV27 and TRBJ2-1; maybe TRBD2 (6 bases). Sample: peripheral blood. The sequence came from a man aged 35-49 years who had recovered from COVID-19. The CDR3 loop is CASSSTGEYNEQFF. In DNA form, the CDR3 reads TGTGCCAGCAGTTCCACGGGGGAATACAATGAGCAGTTCTTC.